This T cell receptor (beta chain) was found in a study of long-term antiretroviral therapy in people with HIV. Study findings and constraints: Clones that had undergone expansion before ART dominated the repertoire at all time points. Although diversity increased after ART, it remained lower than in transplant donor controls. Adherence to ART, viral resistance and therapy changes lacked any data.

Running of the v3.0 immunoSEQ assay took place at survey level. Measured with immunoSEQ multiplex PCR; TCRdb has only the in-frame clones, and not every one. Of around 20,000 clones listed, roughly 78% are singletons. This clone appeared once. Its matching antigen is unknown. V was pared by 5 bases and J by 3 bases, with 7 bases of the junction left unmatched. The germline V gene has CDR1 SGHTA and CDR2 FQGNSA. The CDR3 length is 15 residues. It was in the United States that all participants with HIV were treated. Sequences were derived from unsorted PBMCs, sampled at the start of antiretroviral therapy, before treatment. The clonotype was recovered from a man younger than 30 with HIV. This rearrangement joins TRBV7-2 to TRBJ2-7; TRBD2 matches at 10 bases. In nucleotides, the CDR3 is TGTGCCAGCAGCGCCCGGACTAGCGGAAACTACGAGCAGTACTTC. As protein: CASSARTSGNYEQYF.